This TCR beta chain was documented in a study of shared T cell receptors in the human thymus. There are 16 residues in the CDR3. V dropped 1 base and J dropped 4; count of bases not matched to a gene: 7. Germline V gives CDR1 MGHRA, CDR2 YSYEKL. The method was immunoSEQ multiplex PCR; TCRdb's version includes in-frame clones alone and lacks a portion of them. The sample records hundreds of thousands of clones, around 87% being singletons. These data are also associated with another study on human thymus T cells.

The chain has TRBV4-1 and TRBJ2-1; 7 nucleotides match TRBD2. The sample taken for sequencing was thymocytes. This receptor was identified in a boy less than two years old with a congenital heart defect. The CDR3 bases are TGCGCCAGCAGCCAAGGCCTAGCGGTGAAGTACAATGAGCAGTTCTTC. It translates to CASSQGLAVKYNEQFF.